The 32 T cell receptor beta chains below were found in one sample sequenced in a study of blood T cells in healthy people across ages. Alongside a J-beta primer mix, a sample-barcoded 5' primer served in a second PCR lasting roughly 7 to 12 cycles. TCRdb reprocessed the 5' RACE reads via MiXCR and lists one record per CDR3 protein. The top ten hold 20% to 25% of the sample, which has just under 750,000 distinct CDR3 sequences, over 20% seen once. The source material was blood. These TCRs come from a man in his 70s in good health.

The rearrangement links TRBV29-1 to TRBJ2-3, with 11 bases aligning to TRBD2. V dropped 3 bases and J dropped 6; count of bases not matched to a gene: 8. Germline values: CDR1 SQVTM, CDR2 ANQGSEA. CDR3 size: 15 residues. The chain's CDR3 is CSVEVLAGARDTQYF. In DNA, the CDR3 is TGCAGCGTTGAGGTACTAGCGGGAGCGAGGGATACGCAGTATTTT.

This clonotype was counted only a few times. The chain couples TRBV6-5 to TRBJ2-7; TRBD1 is a possible D gene (6 bases). CDR1 and CDR2 from the germline V gene are MNHEY and SVGAGI. Trimming removed 2 bases from V and 3 bases from J, with 8 bases in between. The CDR3 length is 13 residues. The CDR3 reads CASSYGQNYEQYF. The CDR3 region has the DNA TGTGCCAGCAGTTACGGACAGAACTACGAGCAGTACTTC.

This clonotype was picked up one time. The chain is built from TRBV11-2 and TRBJ2-7, with TRBD2 identical over 7 bases. This CDR3 is built from 14 residues. Germline CDR1 SGHAT, CDR2 FQNNGV. V was pared by 5 bases and J by 3 bases, with 7 bases of the junction left unmatched. CDR3 coding DNA: TGTGCCAGCAGCCTATACGGGGACTACTACGAGCAGTACTTC. Translated, it gives CASSLYGDYYEQYF. The variable domain in full, with the rest retrieved from reference TRBV11-2 and TRBJ2-7, is EAGVAQSPRYKIIEKRQSVAFWCNPISGHATLYWYQQILGQGPKLLIQFQNNGVVDDSQLPKDRFSAERLKGVDSTLKIQPAKLEDSAVYLCASSLYGDYYEQYFGPGTRLTVT.

This clonotype was picked up a small number of times. Its ends do not fully match the called genes, so a read error is possible. This chain joins TRBV4-3 and TRBJ2-7; 8 nucleotides align to TRBD1. CDR3 size: 14 residues. From germline, CDR1 is LGHNA and CDR2 YSLEER. The CDR3 sequence: CASSRGRGRYEQYF. CDR3 DNA: TGCGCCAGCAGCCGTGGCAGGGGGCGATACGAACAGTACTTC.

Details on this clonotype: The junction shows a germline mismatch at one end, possibly a read error. The CDR3, as DNA: TGTGCCGGCAGCCCCGGACTAGCGGGGGGGCGATCAGATACGCAGTATTTT. Translating it yields CAGSPGLAGGRSDTQYF. The chain has TRBV3-1 and TRBJ2-3, with TRBD2 matching 15 bases. Looked up from germline, CDR1 is LGHDT and CDR2 is YNNKEL (reference sequence). There are 17 residues in the CDR3.

The V call is TRBV20-1, the J call TRBJ2-3; D gene unclear. CDR1 and CDR2 (germline): DFQATT, SNEGSKA (reference sequence). V was clipped by 1 base and J by 1 base, with 6 bases between them. CDR3 size: 13 residues. The CDR3 reads CSARALGTDTQYF. The CDR3 coding sequence is TGCAGTGCTAGAGCGTTGGGCACAGATACGCAGTATTTT.

This chain links TRBV16 with TRBJ1-6; 9 bases are a match to TRBD1. The CDR3 sequence is 15 residues long. CDR1 and CDR2 from the germline V gene are KGHSY and FQNENV. V shed 3 bases and J 8 bases; nucleotides not matched to a gene: 5. CDR3 sequence (DNA): TGTGCCAGCAGCCACGGGACAGGGATGGATTCACCCCTCCACTTT. Protein: CASSHGTGMDSPLHF.

In this sample, this clonotype turned up a few times. The chain carries TRBV5-1 and TRBJ1-1, with a weak D call TRBD1 (5 bases). In germline, CDR1 is SGHRS, CDR2 YFSETQ. Trimming removed 4 bases at V and 1 base at J, with 14 bases between. This CDR3 is 15 amino acids long. DNA for the CDR3: TGCGCCAGCAGCCGAGGCCGCGGGGGGAACACTGAAGCTTTCTTT. Translation: CASSRGRGGNTEAFF.

This clonotype was observed a few times. The rearrangement joins TRBV6-1 to TRBJ2-5, with D hard to call. The ends were cut back, 11 bases at V and 5 bases at J, with 15 bases in the middle. Germline values: CDR1 MNHNS, CDR2 SASEGT. This CDR3 region has 12 residues. The CDR3 nucleotides are TGTGCCGGGCAGACCTCGTGGGAGACCCAGTACTTC. It translates to CAGQTSWETQYF.

This clonotype was picked up a small number of times. The gene calls are TRBV9 and TRBJ2-1, with D unclear. V was cut by 0 bases and J by 2 bases, with 9 bases left in between. The CDR3 sequence is 15 residues long. Germline assignment: CDR1 SGDLS and CDR2 YYNGEE. DNA for the CDR3: TGTGCCAGCAGCGTAGCCGCAGAAACCTACAATGAGCAGTTCTTC. It encodes CASSVAAETYNEQFF.

The V call is TRBV7-2, the J call TRBJ1-1, with TRBD1 matching over 9 bases. The CDR3 totals 16 residues. Germline CDR1 and CDR2: SGHTA and FQGNSA. Germline trimming cut 4 bases from V and 8 bases from J; bases unmatched to any gene: 14. This chain's CDR3 is CASSSYRGRSPPEAFF. The CDR3 DNA reads TGTGCCAGCAGCTCCTACAGGGGGCGTTCCCCCCCCGAAGCTTTCTTT.

This clonotype showed up many times. The rearrangement joins TRBV20-1 to TRBJ1-2, with 7 bases identical to TRBD1. The CDR3 extends over 15 amino acids. Looked up from germline, CDR1 is DFQATT and CDR2 is SNEGSKA (reference sequence). Trimming at V came to 5 bases and at J to 3 bases, leaving 12 bases not matched to a gene. The CDR3 loop is CSAGKDRVGYYGYTF. In DNA, the CDR3 is TGCAGTGCTGGTAAAGACAGGGTGGGTTACTATGGCTACACCTTC.

The chain employs TRBV12-3 or TRBV12-4 and TRBJ2-5, with 10 nucleotides matching TRBD2. The V and J ends lost 2 bases and 5 bases, in that order; junction bases with no gene match: 5. The CDR3 has 15 amino acids. The CDR3 region has the DNA TGTGCCAGCAGTTTACGGCTAGCGGGGGCGGAGACCCAGTACTTC. Its translation is CASSLRLAGAETQYF.

The chain joins TRBV20-1 to TRBJ2-3, with TRBD1 as a possible D gene (5 bases). This CDR3 contains 17 residues. Germline V lookup: CDR1 DFQATT, CDR2 SNEGSKA (reference sequence). V gave up 3 bases and J gave up 7 bases, with 26 bases separating them. CDR3 in amino acids: CSARVGRQGAYLYTQYF. CDR3 bases: TGCAGTGCTAGGGTGGGCCGACAAGGGGCCTATCTTTATACGCAGTATTTT.

This clonotype was observed a handful of times. The chain is built from TRBV4-1 and TRBJ2-5; the D call may be TRBD1 or TRBD2 (5 bases each). Germline assignment: CDR1 MGHRA and CDR2 YSYEKL. This CDR3 region has 14 residues. V lost 0 bases and J lost 11, with 16 bases in between. CDR3 coding DNA: TGCGCCAGCAGCCAAGATCGAGGGGCTAAAGAGCAGTACTTC. It yields the protein CASSQDRGAKEQYF.

As to this clonotype: A read error is likely, as this CDR3 ends without the conserved phenylalanine or tryptophan. The chain combines TRBV20-1 with TRBJ2-7; D is unclear. The CDR3 length is 11 residues. Deletions cut 7 bases from V and 5 bases from J, with 12 bases between. Germline V CDR1 and CDR2: DFQATT, SNEGSKA (reference sequence). The CDR3 sequence is CSVQTIDEQYI. The CDR3 bases are TGCAGTGTACAAACCATCGACGAGCAGTACATC.

This clonotype was observed a handful of times. The V and J genes are TRBV29-1 and TRBJ2-5, with TRBD1 matching over 7 bases. V was clipped by 7 bases and J by 1 base; unmatched bases: 6. This CDR3 is 13 amino acids long. Germline V CDR1 and CDR2: SQVTM, ANQGSEA. Here the CDR3 DNA reads TGCAGCGCAAAGACAGGGACCCAAGAGACCCAGTACTTC. Protein: CSAKTGTQETQYF.

As DNA, the CDR3 is TGCAGCGTTGAAGATACGGGAAGGGAAGCTTTCTTT. It encodes CSVEDTGREAFF. The chain links TRBV29-1 to TRBJ1-1; D remains ambiguous. The CDR3 consists of 12 residues. The germline V gene encodes CDR1 SQVTM and CDR2 ANQGSEA. Trimming took 0 bases from V and 8 from J, leaving 10 bases between them.

Written as DNA, the CDR3 is TGTGCCAGCAGTTACGCCTCAGGGGGCTTCGAGCAGTACTTC. Its translation is CASSYASGGFEQYF. The rearrangement joins TRBV6-5 to TRBJ2-5; 8 nucleotides agree with TRBD1. Matching the DNA end better, TRBJ2-7 makes the J call doubtful. Germline CDR1 and CDR2: MNHEY and SVGAGI. The CDR3 length is 14 residues.

The table lists this clonotype with a few counts. The chain recombines TRBV6-2 or TRBV6-3 with TRBJ2-7; TRBD2 matches 9 bases. The CDR3 runs 15 residues. V lost 2 bases, J lost 5 bases, and 7 bases stayed unmatched. CDR1 is MNHEY, CDR2 SVGEGT, per germline. DNA for the CDR3: TGTGCCAGCAGTTACCCCAGCGGGAGGATCCACGAGCAGTACGTC. Translated, it gives CASSYPSGRIHEQYV.

This clonotype was detected only a few times. The chain carries TRBV2 and TRBJ1-4; D uncertain. This CDR3 contains 13 residues. The germline CDR1 and CDR2 sequences are SNHLY and FYNNEI. V lost 8 bases and J 3 bases, leaving 10 bases between the germline ends. In DNA form, the CDR3 reads TGTGCCAGCCTCTATCCTTCTAATGAAAAACTGTTTTTT. This gives the protein CASLYPSNEKLFF.

The V gene is TRBV29-1, the J gene TRBJ2-5; D remains ambiguous. CDR1 is SQVTM, CDR2 ANQGSEA, per germline. The length of the CDR3 is 12 residues. V was trimmed by 4 bases and J by 0 bases, leaving 6 bases between them. This CDR3 is CSVAGNQETQYF. In DNA form, the CDR3 reads TGCAGCGTTGCTGGGAACCAAGAGACCCAGTACTTC.

The CDR3 loop reads CASTQGTDGMSPLHF. The CDR3 nucleotides read TGTGCCAGCACCCAAGGGACGGATGGGATGTCACCCCTCCACTTT. The V call is TRBV28, the J call TRBJ1-6; possibly TRBD1 for D (5 bases). Germline lookup yields CDR1 MDHEN and CDR2 SYDVKM. Trimming pared 7 bases from V and 10 bases from J, leaving 20 bases between. This CDR3 has 15 residues. The full variable domain, with the rest looked up from reference TRBV28 and TRBJ1-6, is DVKVTQSSRYLVKRTGEKVFLECVQDMDHENMFWYRQDPGLGLRLIYFSYDVKMKEKGDIPEGYSVSREKKERFSLILESASTNQTSMYLCASTQGTDGMSPLHFGNGTRLTVT.

This chain uses TRBV6-5 with TRBJ2-3, with 15 positions matching TRBD2. The CDR3 extends over 16 amino acids. Trimming at V came to 6 bases and at J to 7 bases, leaving 8 bases not matched to a gene. The germline gives CDR1 MNHEY, CDR2 SVGAGI. The CDR3 nucleotides read TGTGCCAGCAGCTTGACCGGGACTAGCGGGAGGTATACGCAGTATTTT. Protein: CASSLTGTSGRYTQYF.

This chain uses TRBV29-1 with TRBJ1-1; 8 bases line up with TRBD1. V shed 6 bases, J shed 3 bases, and the junction held 6 bases outside the gene matches. This CDR3 region has 13 residues. Germline V gives CDR1 SQVTM, CDR2 ANQGSEA. In DNA form, the CDR3 reads TGCAGCGTAGCAAGGACAGGGTACACTGAAGCTTTCTTT. Its protein product is CSVARTGYTEAFF.

In its sample, this clonotype was seen a few times. This sequence joins TRBV6-6 and TRBJ1-1, with D perhaps TRBD1 (5 bases). The CDR3 has 15 amino acids. The germline gives CDR1 MNHNY, CDR2 SVGAGI (reference sequence). V dropped 7 bases and J dropped 7 bases, with 22 bases sitting between them. The CDR3 sequence: CASIPAGRWNSEAFF. The CDR3 DNA sequence: TGTGCCAGCATTCCTGCAGGGCGGTGGAATAGTGAAGCTTTCTTT.

The sample holds many counts of this clonotype. This rearrangement joins TRBV29-1 to TRBJ2-7; D may be TRBD1 (6 bases). Deletions cut 3 bases from V and 1 base from J, with 16 bases between. The CDR3 totals 15 residues. CDR1 and CDR2 (germline): SQVTM, ANQGSEA. The CDR3, as DNA: TGCAGCGTTGAGCTGGAAGGGACACCTTCCTACGAGCAGTACTTC. Its protein product is CSVELEGTPSYEQYF.

This clonotype has a handful of counts. The gene calls are TRBV7-2 and TRBJ1-5, with no clear D. Per germline, CDR1 SGHTA and CDR2 FQGNSA. Trimming shortened V by 4 bases and J by 5 bases, and 15 bases separated the two germline ends. The CDR3 runs 15 residues. The DNA of the CDR3 is TGTGCCAGCAGCTCCACAAAAGGTGGCTATCAGCCCCAGCATTTT. Amino acid sequence: CASSSTKGGYQPQHF.

The chain joins TRBV12-3 or TRBV12-4 to TRBJ2-5, with unresolved D. CDR3 length: 15 amino acids. Trimming took off 4 bases at V and 5 bases at J, with 17 bases between the two ends. In DNA form, the CDR3 reads TGTGCCAGCAGTTCCGGGTCAGAGACGGTGGAGACCCAGTACTTC. Amino acid sequence: CASSSGSETVETQYF.

Here the CDR3 reads CASSLAPGLEAFF. CDR3 coding DNA: TGCGCCAGCAGCTTGGCTCCAGGGCTTGAAGCTTTCTTT. This chain connects TRBV5-1 to TRBJ1-1; D possibly corresponds to TRBD1 (5 bases). From germline, CDR1 is SGHRS and CDR2 YFSETQ. V was trimmed by 0 bases and J by 7 bases, leaving 10 bases between them. The CDR3 totals 13 residues.

This chain uses TRBV12-3 or TRBV12-4 with TRBJ2-5; D uncertain. The CDR3 length is 14 residues. Trimming stripped 2 bases from V and 11 bases from J, with 18 bases between. In nucleotides, the CDR3 is TGTGCCAGCAGTTTAAAGGGATCGGTCCACGAACAGTACTTC. Protein sequence: CASSLKGSVHEQYF.

This clonotype was seen only a few times. The chain employs TRBV7-9 and TRBJ1-2; the D is unclear. V was trimmed by 5 bases and J by 5 bases, leaving 12 bases between them. CDR1 is SEHNR, CDR2 FQNEAQ, per germline (reference sequence). This CDR3 spans 13 amino acids. CDR3 in amino acids: CASSRTEPYGYTF. In nucleotides, the CDR3 is TGTGCCAGCAGCCGAACAGAACCTTATGGCTACACCTTC.